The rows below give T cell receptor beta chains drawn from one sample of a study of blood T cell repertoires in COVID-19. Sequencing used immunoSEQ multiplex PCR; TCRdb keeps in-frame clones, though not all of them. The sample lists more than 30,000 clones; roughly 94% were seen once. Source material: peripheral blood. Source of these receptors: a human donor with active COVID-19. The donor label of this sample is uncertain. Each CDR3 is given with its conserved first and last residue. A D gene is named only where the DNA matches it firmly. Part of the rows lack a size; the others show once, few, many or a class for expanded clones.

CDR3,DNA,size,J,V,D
CASSSVAASSYNEQFF,TGTGCCAGCAGCTCAGTGGCGGCAAGCTCCTACAATGAGCAGTTCTTC,NA,TRBJ2-1,TRBV3-1/TRBV3-2,NA
CASSLRLAGVNEQYF,TGTGCCAGCAGTTTAAGACTAGCGGGAGTCAACGAGCAGTACTTC,NA,TRBJ2-7,TRBV28,TRBD2
CASSRYGAGGHEQFF,TGTGCCAGCAGTCGTTATGGGGCGGGAGGCCATGAGCAGTTCTTC,NA,TRBJ2-1,TRBV28,TRBD2
CASSQSPGQETQYF,TGTGCCAGCAGCCAAAGCCCAGGGCAAGAGACCCAGTACTTC,NA,TRBJ2-5,TRBV5-5,NA
CASSRLSSGNTIYF,TGTGCCAGCAGCCGACTCAGCTCTGGAAACACCATATATTTT,once,TRBJ1-3,TRBV27,NA
CASMGTYNEQFF,TGTGCCAGCATGGGGACATACAATGAGCAGTTCTTC,NA,TRBJ2-1,TRBV28,NA
CASSLGLARNTGELFF,TGTGCCAGCAGCTTAGGACTAGCGAGGAACACCGGGGAGCTGTTTTTT,NA,TRBJ2-2,TRBV11-3,TRBD2
CASSLGADYEQYF,TGCGCCAGCAGCTTGGGGGCCGACTACGAGCAGTACTTC,NA,TRBJ2-7,TRBV5-1,NA
CASSRGSTGELFF,TGTGCCAGCAGCCGAGGGTCCACCGGGGAGCTGTTTTTT,NA,TRBJ2-2,TRBV7-9,NA
CASSQAPGLAGAMEVAQYF,TGTGCCAGCAGCCAAGCCCCTGGACTAGCGGGCGCCATGGAGGTGGCCCAGTACTTC,NA,TRBJ2-5,TRBV4-2,TRBD2
CASSLGADGVGYNEQFF,TGTGCCAGCAGTTTGGGGGCTGACGGGGTTGGCTACAATGAGCAGTTCTTC,NA,TRBJ2-1,TRBV27,NA
CASSLVLLHTEAFF,TGTGCCAGCAGCTTAGTTCTTCTACACACTGAAGCTTTCTTT,NA,TRBJ1-1,TRBV7-2,NA
CASSRRTGGDGYTF,TGTGCCAGCAGCCGCAGGACAGGGGGGGATGGCTACACCTTC,once,TRBJ1-2,TRBV6-5,TRBD1
CASSLGQTNTEAFF,TGTGCCAGCAGCTTGGGACAGACGAACACTGAAGCTTTCTTT,NA,TRBJ1-1,TRBV7-9,TRBD1
CASSLGPKPQNEQFF,TGTGCCAGCAGCCTAGGGCCGAAACCCCAAAATGAGCAGTTCTTC,NA,TRBJ2-1,TRBV7-8,NA
CASSDRQQGAEFF,TGCGCCAGCAGCGATAGACAACAGGGTGCGGAGTTCTTC,NA,TRBJ2-1,TRBV5-1,NA
CASSLSPVGHPRNQPQHF,TGTGCCAGCAGCTTATCCCCAGTGGGACACCCCCGGAATCAGCCCCAGCATTTT,once,TRBJ1-5,TRBV5-5,NA
CASSIPVTTDTTGPWDQPQHF,TGTGCCAGTAGTATCCCCGTGACTACGGACACGACAGGGCCTTGGGATCAGCCCCAGCATTTT,NA,TRBJ1-5,TRBV19,TRBD1
CASSLRDRPTYEQYF,TGTGCCAGCAGCTTAAGGGACAGGCCAACCTACGAGCAGTACTTC,NA,TRBJ2-7,TRBV7-9,TRBD1
CASSFTASTDTQYF,TGTGCCAGCAGTTTTACAGCTAGCACAGATACGCAGTATTTT,NA,TRBJ2-3,TRBV27,NA
CASSLGRDEQYF,TGCGCCAGCAGCTTGGGAAGAGACGAGCAGTACTTC,NA,TRBJ2-7,TRBV5-1,NA
CASSEAGGYNEQFF,TGTGCCAGCAGTGAAGCAGGGGGCTACAATGAGCAGTTCTTC,NA,TRBJ2-1,TRBV25-1,TRBD1
CASSQSDRTTDTQYF,TGTGCCAGCAGCCAATCTGACAGGACCACAGATACGCAGTATTTT,once,TRBJ2-3,TRBV14,NA
CVGGRTEAFF,TGCGTGGGGGGAAGAACTGAAGCTTTCTTT,NA,TRBJ1-1,TRBV29-1,NA
CSSVEADTQYF,TGCAGCTCCGTTGAAGCGGATACGCAGTATTTT,NA,TRBJ2-3,TRBV29-1,NA
CASSLGGTGLYEQYF,TGCGCCAGCAGCTTGGGAGGGACAGGGCTCTACGAGCAGTACTTC,once,TRBJ2-7,TRBV5-1,TRBD1
CASSRLGTANTGELFF,TGTGCCAGCAGTCGGTTAGGGACAGCGAACACCGGGGAGCTGTTTTTT,few,TRBJ2-2,TRBV28,TRBD1
CASSSDRDSRNIQYF,TGTGCCAGCAGCTCCGACCGGGACAGTAGAAACATTCAGTACTTC,NA,TRBJ2-4,TRBV5-5,TRBD1
CASSSDRDGYTF,TGCGCCAGCAGCTCCGACAGGGATGGCTACACCTTC,NA,TRBJ1-2,TRBV5-1,TRBD1
CASSQVRGGSTTDTQYF,TGTGCCAGCAGCCAAGTTCGGGGGGGCTCTACCACAGATACGCAGTATTTT,NA,TRBJ2-3,TRBV14,TRBD2
CASREGMLGTDTQYF,TGCGCCAGCCGGGAAGGGATGCTTGGCACAGATACGCAGTATTTT,NA,TRBJ2-3,TRBV10-2,NA
CASSYLTSGLTYEQYF,TGTGCCAGCAGTTACCTTACCTCGGGACTAACCTACGAGCAGTACTTC,NA,TRBJ2-7,TRBV6-5,TRBD2
CASPPAGTGEFHEQYF,TGTGCCAGCCCCCCGGCCGGGACAGGGGAATTCCACGAGCAGTACTTC,NA,TRBJ2-7,TRBV28,TRBD1
CASSPPETRDTQYF,TGTGCCAGCAGCCCACCGGAGACTCGGGATACGCAGTATTTT,NA,TRBJ2-3,TRBV7-9,NA
CASSPTLSPGTSVKEQYF,TGCGCCAGCAGCCCCACGTTGAGTCCCGGGACTAGCGTAAAAGAGCAGTACTTC,NA,TRBJ2-7,TRBV5-1,TRBD2
CASSKTGQMNTEAFF,TGTGCCAGTAGTAAGACGGGACAGATGAACACTGAAGCTTTCTTT,NA,TRBJ1-1,TRBV19,TRBD1
CASSHDRGQYEQYF,TGTGCCAGCTCACACGACAGGGGGCAATACGAGCAGTACTTC,NA,TRBJ2-7,TRBV18,TRBD1
CASGFGGDSPLHF,TGTGCTAGTGGTTTTGGTGGAGATTCACCCCTCCACTTT,NA,TRBJ1-6,TRBV12-5,NA
CASSLVGQGAIDDEQFF,TGTGCCAGCAGCTTAGTAGGACAGGGGGCGATCGACGATGAGCAGTTCTTC,NA,TRBJ2-1,TRBV7-2,TRBD1
CASSMGGPNTEAFF,TGTGCCAGTAGTATGGGAGGGCCAAACACTGAAGCTTTCTTT,NA,TRBJ1-1,TRBV19,NA
CASSQDRVGLAGLYYEQYF,TGCGCCAGCAGCCAAGATCGGGTGGGACTAGCGGGATTGTACTACGAGCAGTACTTC,NA,TRBJ2-7,TRBV4-3,TRBD2
CASSQEIPGGGDEQFF,TGTGCCAGCAGCCAAGAGATTCCGGGAGGCGGGGATGAGCAGTTCTTC,NA,TRBJ2-1,TRBV3-1/TRBV3-2,TRBD2
CASSPTGGANTGELFF,TGTGCCAGCTCACCTACAGGGGGCGCGAACACCGGGGAGCTGTTTTTT,few,TRBJ2-2,TRBV18,TRBD1
CASSRVYAGGPETQYF,TGTGCCAGCAGTAGAGTTTACGCGGGAGGGCCGGAGACCCAGTACTTC,NA,TRBJ2-5,TRBV27,TRBD2
CASSPLYKAGRLAGVSYNEQFF,TGTGCCAGCTCACCGCTGTATAAGGCAGGGCGACTAGCGGGAGTTTCCTACAATGAGCAGTTCTTC,NA,TRBJ2-1,TRBV18,TRBD2
CASSWGGVVNEQFF,TGCGCCAGCAGCTGGGGCGGGGTGGTCAATGAGCAGTTCTTC,once,TRBJ2-1,TRBV5-1,NA
CASRGDRVNTEAFF,TGTGCCAGCAGAGGGGACAGGGTGAACACTGAAGCTTTCTTT,few,TRBJ1-1,TRBV6-5,TRBD1
CASSEQAQGTQYF,TGTGCCAGCAGTGAGCAGGCCCAGGGGACCCAGTACTTC,NA,TRBJ2-5,TRBV6-4,NA
CASSFGRGYEKLFF,TGTGCCAGCAGCTTCGGCAGGGGCTATGAAAAACTGTTTTTT,NA,TRBJ1-4,TRBV11-2,NA
CASGLGRGESDTQYF,TGTGCTAGTGGTTTGGGCCGGGGGGAGTCAGATACGCAGTATTTT,NA,TRBJ2-3,TRBV12-5,TRBD2
CRTSGRAAEQYF,TGCAGAACGAGCGGGAGGGCCGCCGAGCAGTACTTC,NA,TRBJ2-7,TRBV28,TRBD2
CASSVVSLPPGQYF,TGTGCCAGCAGCGTAGTATCCCTTCCCCCGGGGCAGTACTTC,NA,TRBJ2-7,TRBV9,NA
CASNKIGRDAEQYF,TGTGCCAGCAACAAAATAGGGCGGGATGCAGAGCAGTACTTC,NA,TRBJ2-7,TRBV5-8,NA
CASSPGDRYEQYF,TGTGCCAGCAGCCCGGGGGACCGATACGAGCAGTACTTC,NA,TRBJ2-7,TRBV9,NA
CASRGGSANEQYF,TGTGCCAGCCGGGGCGGGAGTGCCAACGAGCAGTACTTC,NA,TRBJ2-7,TRBV27,TRBD2
CASSPLGGPYEQYF,TGTGCCAGCAGCCCACTCGGCGGTCCCTACGAGCAGTACTTC,NA,TRBJ2-7,TRBV5-4,NA
CASSQDGRGTNEKLFF,TGTGCCAGCAGCCAAGATGGGCGGGGGACTAATGAAAAACTGTTTTTT,NA,TRBJ1-4,TRBV3-1/TRBV3-2,NA
CASSFGTDHYGYTF,TGTGCCAGCAGCTTCGGGACAGACCACTATGGCTACACCTTC,NA,TRBJ1-2,TRBV7-8,TRBD1
CASSGAPLALGTEQFF,TGCGCCAGCAGTGGGGCCCCTCTCGCGCTCGGTACTGAGCAGTTCTTC,NA,TRBJ2-1,TRBV10-1,NA
CASSQARGRTNEKLFF,TGTGCCAGCAGCCAAGCAAGGGGGAGAACTAATGAAAAACTGTTTTTT,NA,TRBJ1-4,TRBV3-1/TRBV3-2,NA